The rows below give T cell receptor beta chains drawn from one sample of a study of T cell responses to AZD1222 COVID-19 vaccine. TCRdb's table, derived via immunoSEQ multiplex PCR, lists solely in-frame clones and lacks some. The data show 95,000 to 150,000 clones, with 80% to 90% seen just once and about 3% held by the top ten. This material consisted of peripheral blood, taken on day 0 of AZD1222 vaccination. The receptors were gathered from an adult in good health. Each CDR3 is given with its conserved first and last residue. The D gene is left open where the match is weak. Clone sizes are given selectively: once, few, many, or a class where the clone is expanded.

clone_size	d_call	v_call	j_call	cdr3_nt	cdr3_aa
-	-	TRBV6-1	TRBJ1-6	TGTGCCAGCAGTGAAGACGCAGGGGTAGCGTCACCCCTCCACTTT	CASSEDAGVASPLHF
-	-	TRBV9	TRBJ1-6	TGTGCCAGCAGCGTAGTAGGGAGGGATTCACCCCTCCACTTT	CASSVVGRDSPLHF
-	-	TRBV28	TRBJ2-7	TGTGCCAGCGGATTCACGCGGCCGACCTACGAGCAGTACTTC	CASGFTRPTYEQYF
-	TRBD2	TRBV6-5	TRBJ2-7	TGTGCCACAGCGGGAGTAGACGAGCAGTACTTC	CATAGVDEQYF
-	TRBD1	TRBV5-1	TRBJ1-1	TGCGCCAGCAGCTGGGACAGGGTCACTGAAGCTTTCTTT	CASSWDRVTEAFF
-	TRBD1	TRBV9	TRBJ2-7	TGTGCCAGCAGCGAGACAGGGGGGCGAGACTACGAGCAGTACTTC	CASSETGGRDYEQYF
once	-	TRBV15	TRBJ2-3	TGTGCCACCAGCAGAGGATCGAGGGGTAGCACAGATACGCAGTATTTT	CATSRGSRGSTDTQYF
-	-	TRBV7-8	TRBJ2-3	TGTGCCAGCAGTTCCCTTAAGGGCCTGAGCACAGATACGCAGTATTTT	CASSSLKGLSTDTQYF
-	-	TRBV7-9	TRBJ1-2	TGTGCCAGCAGCTTACCCCCCCAATTGCAGGGGCGTCTGGGAGGCTACACCTTC	CASSLPPQLQGRLGGYTF
-	-	TRBV4-1	TRBJ1-1	TGCGCCAGCAGCCAATCCGTGGCAGGACTGTCCCTAAACACTGAAGCTTTCTTT	CASSQSVAGLSLNTEAFF
-	-	TRBV5-1	TRBJ2-2	TGCGCCAGCAGCTTGCAGGTCACCGGGGAGCTGTTTTTT	CASSLQVTGELFF